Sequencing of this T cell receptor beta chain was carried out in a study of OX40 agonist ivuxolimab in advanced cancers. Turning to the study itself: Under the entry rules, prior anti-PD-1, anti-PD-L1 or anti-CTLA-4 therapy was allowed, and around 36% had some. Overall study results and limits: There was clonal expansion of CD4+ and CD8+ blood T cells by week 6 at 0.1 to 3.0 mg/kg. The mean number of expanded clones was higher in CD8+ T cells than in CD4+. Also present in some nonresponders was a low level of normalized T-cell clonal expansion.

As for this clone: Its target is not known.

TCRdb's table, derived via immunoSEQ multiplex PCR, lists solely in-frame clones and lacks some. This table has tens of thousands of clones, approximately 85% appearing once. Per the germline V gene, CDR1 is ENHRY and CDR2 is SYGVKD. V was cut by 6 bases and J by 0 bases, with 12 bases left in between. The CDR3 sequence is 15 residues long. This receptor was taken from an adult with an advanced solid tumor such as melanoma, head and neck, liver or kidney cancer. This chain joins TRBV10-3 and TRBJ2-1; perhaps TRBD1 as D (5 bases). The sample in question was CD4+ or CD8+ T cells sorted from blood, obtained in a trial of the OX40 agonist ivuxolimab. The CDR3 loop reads CAISEQGSSYNEQFF. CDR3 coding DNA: TGTGCCATCAGCGAGCAGGGTAGCTCCTACAATGAGCAGTTCTTC.